The 10 T cell receptor beta chains below come from one sample, sequenced in a study of cytomegalovirus exposure and HLA in healthy donors. PCR involved 60 Vbeta and 13 Jbeta primers. Clones were sequenced by immunoSEQ multiplex PCR, and TCRdb holds only the in-frame ones, with some missing. The sample holds more than 150,000 clones, 60% to 85% seen once. Sequencing was done on a sample of PBMCs. The receptor set was obtained from a woman in her forties or fifties in good health and CMV-seropositive.

V usage is TRBV7-2 and J usage is TRBJ1-2; 8 nucleotides agree with TRBD1. The V and J ends lost 2 bases and 8 bases, in that order; junction bases with no gene match: 7. This CDR3 is 14 amino acids long. Germline V gives CDR1 SGHTA, CDR2 FQGNSA. As DNA, the CDR3 is TGTGCCAGCAGCTTACAGGGGGCTGCGGGCGGCTACACCTTC. The encoded protein is CASSLQGAAGGYTF.

The chain combines TRBV6-1 with TRBJ1-2; no reliable D call. V was cut by 1 base and J by 4 bases, with 10 bases left in between. Per the germline V gene, CDR1 is MNHNS and CDR2 is SASEGT. The CDR3 loop spans 14 amino acids. The CDR3 loop is CASSEGRASYGYTF. Here the CDR3 DNA reads TGTGCCAGCAGTGAAGGGAGGGCCTCCTATGGCTACACCTTC.

The chain couples TRBV11-2 to TRBJ2-5; TRBD2 aligns across 8 bases. This CDR3 spans 16 amino acids. V lost 1 base and J lost 1; bases outside the gene matches: 5. Germline-derived CDR1 and CDR2 are SGHAT and FQNNGV. The CDR3 loop is CASSLGKLAGQETQYF. The DNA for the CDR3 is TGTGCCAGCAGCTTAGGGAAGCTAGCGGGCCAAGAGACCCAGTACTTC.

The CDR3 sequence: CASSQVAGGPEKLFF. CDR3 sequence (DNA): TGCGCCAGCAGCCAAGTGGCCGGAGGGCCTGAAAAACTGTTTTTT. This chain uses TRBV4-3 with TRBJ1-4, with D unresolved. This CDR3 is 15 amino acids long. Looked up from germline, CDR1 is LGHNA and CDR2 is YSLEER. V lost 1 base and J 7 bases, leaving 13 bases between the germline ends.

The chain combines TRBV29-1 with TRBJ1-1; D unclear. Germline-derived CDR1 and CDR2 are SQVTM and ANQGSEA. This CDR3 spans 10 amino acids. V was clipped by 4 bases and J by 7 bases, with 7 bases between them. CDR3 loop: CSVVVREAFF. As DNA, the CDR3 is TGCAGCGTTGTTGTCCGTGAAGCTTTCTTT.

This chain joins TRBV4-2 and TRBJ2-3; no clear D gene. Trimming stripped 1 base from V and 1 base from J, with 3 bases between. The CDR3 is made up of 13 amino acids. Germline CDR1 and CDR2: LGHNA and YNFKEQ. This CDR3 reads CASSQAGTDTQYF. The CDR3, as DNA: TGTGCCAGCAGCCAAGCCGGCACAGATACGCAGTATTTT.

The V gene is TRBV7-9, the J gene TRBJ2-7; 14 bases fit TRBD2. Per the germline V gene, CDR1 is SEHNR and CDR2 is FQNEAQ (reference sequence). V shed 5 bases and J 5 bases; nucleotides not matched to a gene: 8. This CDR3 is built from 16 residues. The CDR3 DNA sequence: TGTGCCAGCAGCCCGACTAGCGGGAGGGCCAAAAACGAGCAGTACTTC. Encoded protein: CASSPTSGRAKNEQYF. Full variable domain (rest looked up from reference TRBV7-9 and TRBJ2-7): DTGVSQNPRHKITKRGQNVTFRCDPISEHNRLYWYRQTLGQGPEFLTYFQNEAQLEKSRLLSDRFSAERPKGSFSTLEIQRTEQGDSAMYLCASSPTSGRAKNEQYFGPGTRLTVT.

The chain recombines TRBV7-8 with TRBJ2-7; perhaps TRBD2 as D (6 bases). V was clipped by 3 bases and J by 3 bases, with 12 bases between them. The CDR3 length is 14 residues. Germline CDR1 and CDR2: SGHVS and FQNEAQ. The CDR3 bases are TGTGCCAGCAGCTTTAGAACTAGCCTCTACGAGCAGTACTTC. It is translated as CASSFRTSLYEQYF.

This chain uses TRBV4-2 with TRBJ1-1, with D possibly being TRBD1 (5 bases). Per the germline V gene, CDR1 is LGHNA and CDR2 is YNFKEQ. The CDR3 has 16 residues. Trimming removed 4 bases from V and 3 bases from J, with 18 bases in between. In DNA form, the CDR3 reads TGTGCCAGCAGCCCAAGCTCAACGGGGGGAGACACTGAAGCTTTCTTT. It specifies CASSPSSTGGDTEAFF.

Only a few counts were recorded for this clone. This chain joins TRBV2 and TRBJ2-7; TRBD2 matches at 9 bases. The V and J ends lost 6 bases and 2 bases, in that order; junction bases with no gene match: 5. The germline gives CDR1 SNHLY, CDR2 FYNNEI. The CDR3 contains 14 residues. The DNA for the CDR3 is TGTGCCAGCAGGGCTAGCGGGGCCGCCTACGAGCAGTACTTC. It yields the protein CASRASGAAYEQYF.